This record looks at one TCR beta chain sequence and its context. Germline CDR1 reads SGDLS; CDR2 reads YYNGEE. Trimming took 0 bases from V and 0 from J, leaving 10 bases between them. This CDR3 comprises 15 residues. TCRdb reprocessed the RT-PCR reads with MiXCR, giving one entry per CDR3 protein. The sample shows fewer than 600,000 distinct CDR3 sequences, more than 7% of them seen only once. The sample comes from a study of response to subunit inactivated influenza vaccine. Sample: PBMCs from blood, taken about 23 months after vaccination. V is TRBV9 and J is TRBJ2-7, with D possibly being TRBD1 (5 bases). This receptor was obtained from a man aged 45 to 70 who received an inactivated influenza vaccine. The CDR3 loop is CASSVAQGPSYEQYF. CDR3 DNA: TGTGCCAGCAGCGTAGCCCAGGGCCCCTCCTACGAGCAGTACTTC.